The 18 T cell receptor beta chains below come from one sample, sequenced in a study of Ad26.COV2.S vaccination and SARS-CoV-2 variants. Clones were sequenced by immunoSEQ multiplex PCR, and TCRdb holds only the in-frame ones, with some missing. The sample holds 350,000 to 450,000 clones; 83% are singletons and the top ten take about 7.4%. Treatment in this sample: some 20 received Ad26.COV2.S at low or high dose, single or two shots; 5 received placebo; per-sample allocation not given. Sampling was done on day 63 after the first vaccine or placebo injection. The sample here was peripheral blood, taken in a trial of Ad26.COV2.S vaccine versus placebo. These receptors all come from a person between 18 and 59 years old who received the Ad26.COV2.S COVID-19 vaccine or a placebo.

The chain employs TRBV28 and TRBJ2-2; TRBD1 or TRBD2 may be the D gene (5 bases each). V was clipped by 5 bases and J by 3 bases, with 13 bases between them. The CDR3 has 15 residues. From germline, CDR1 is MDHEN and CDR2 SYDVKM. CDR3 region: CASSAPGTHTGELFF. The CDR3 DNA is TGTGCCAGCAGTGCCCCCGGGACCCACACCGGGGAGCTGTTTTTT.

This chain uses TRBV13 with TRBJ2-3; TRBD2 matches 8 bases. CDR3 length: 16 amino acids. V trimming: 5 bases; J trimming: 6 bases; junction bases outside the gene matches: 13. CDR1 and CDR2 (germline): PRHDT, FYEKMQ (reference sequence). This chain's CDR3 is CASSPSGTSHRDTQYF. CDR3 bases: TGTGCCAGCAGCCCCTCCGGGACTAGTCATCGGGATACGCAGTATTTT. The variable domain in full, with the rest retrieved from reference TRBV13 and TRBJ2-3, is AAGVIQSPRHLIKEKRETATLKCYPIPRHDTVYWYQQGPGQDPQFLISFYEKMQSDKGSIPDRFSAQQFSDYHSELNMSSLELGDSALYFCASSPSGTSHRDTQYFGPGTRLTVL.

This chain connects TRBV27 to TRBJ2-5, with TRBD1 identical over 12 bases. The germline CDR1 and CDR2 sequences are MNHEY and SMNVEV (reference sequence). V lost 4 bases to trimming and J lost 5 bases; unmatched junction nucleotides: 5. The CDR3 has 15 amino acids. As DNA, the CDR3 is TGTGCCAGCAGTTGGGGGACAGGGGGCAGGGAGACCCAGTACTTC. This sequence encodes CASSWGTGGRETQYF.

The V gene is TRBV29-1, the J gene TRBJ1-5, with TRBD1 matching 10 bases. CDR1 is SQVTM, CDR2 ANQGSEA, per germline. The CDR3 has 13 residues. J gave up 3 bases and V 6 bases, and 2 bases lay outside the gene matches. The CDR3 DNA reads TGCAGCGTCGGGACAGGGGTCAATCAGCCCCAGCATTTT. Its translation: CSVGTGVNQPQHF.

The chain recombines TRBV4-1 with TRBJ2-5; D is possibly TRBD1 or TRBD2 (5 bases each). Germline V gene data show CDR1 as MGHRA and CDR2 as YSYEKL. The V gene lost 1 base and the J gene lost 5 bases, with 23 bases spanning the gap. The CDR3 consists of 18 residues. The CDR3, as DNA: TGCGCCAGCAGCCAAGGACTCGGACCGGGACCAGGCGGGGAGACCCAGTACTTC. The encoded protein is CASSQGLGPGPGGETQYF.

The chain employs TRBV7-2 and TRBJ2-1, with D perhaps TRBD2 (5 bases). V was pared by 8 bases and J by 4 bases, with 18 bases between. The germline CDR1 and CDR2 sequences are SGHTA and FQGNSA. The CDR3 spans 15 residues. Here the CDR3 reads CASGKSSSGYNEQFF. CDR3 bases: TGTGCCAGCGGCAAATCTAGCAGTGGGTACAATGAGCAGTTCTTC.

This chain links TRBV7-9 with TRBJ1-3; D uncertain. This CDR3 is built from 13 residues. The V end was cut by 5 bases, the J end by 2 bases, with 7 bases between. CDR1 and CDR2 (germline): SEHNR, FQNEAQ (reference sequence). CDR3 protein: CASSLYTGNTIYF. In DNA form, the CDR3 reads TGTGCCAGCAGCCTATACACTGGAAACACCATATATTTT.

The chain recombines TRBV28 with TRBJ1-1, with D hard to call. Trimming removed 5 bases at V and 0 bases at J, with 10 bases between. The CDR3 consists of 14 residues. The V gene's germline CDR1 is MDHEN and CDR2 SYDVKM. The CDR3 bases are TGTGCCAGCAGTCCCCGGAGGGTGAACACTGAAGCTTTCTTT. Protein product: CASSPRRVNTEAFF.

This clone showed up just a few times. The rearrangement links TRBV5-1 to TRBJ2-7; maybe TRBD1 (6 bases). Trimming cost V 0 bases and J 0 bases, with 7 bases left between them. The length of the CDR3 is 14 residues. The V gene's germline CDR1 is SGHRS and CDR2 YFSETQ. The DNA of the CDR3 is TGCGCCAGCAGCTTGGGGGGGCCCTCCTACGAGCAGTACTTC. As protein: CASSLGGPSYEQYF.

The chain is built from TRBV2 and TRBJ2-7; a weak D match, TRBD1 (7 bases). The V end lost 3 bases, the J end lost 3 bases, and 18 bases lay between the germline ends. CDR3 length: 16 amino acids. Germline V gene sequence: CDR1 SNHLY, CDR2 FYNNEI. CDR3 DNA: TGTGCCAGCAGTGACCCGCGGGGAGACAGGGTCTACGAGCAGTACTTC. The encoded protein is CASSDPRGDRVYEQYF.

The V call is TRBV12-5, the J call TRBJ1-3; weak D call: TRBD1 (6 bases). Germline loops: CDR1 LGHNT, CDR2 FRNRAP. CDR3 length equals 14 residues. Trimming took off 7 bases at V and 2 bases at J, with 12 bases between the two ends. This chain's CDR3 is CASASNRAGNTIYF. As DNA, the CDR3 is TGTGCTAGTGCTTCGAACAGGGCTGGAAACACCATATATTTT.

In its sample, this clone was seen once. The chain is built from TRBV19 and TRBJ1-2; 11 bases are a match to TRBD1. The germline CDR1 and CDR2 sequences are LNHDA and SQIVND (reference sequence). V shed 3 bases and J 5 bases; nucleotides not matched to a gene: 5. The CDR3 length is 15 residues. The CDR3 nucleotides are TGTGCCAGTAGTATCGGACAGGGGGCCGAGTATGGCTACACCTTC. Residues: CASSIGQGAEYGYTF.

The chain carries TRBV7-8 and TRBJ2-7, with TRBD2 matching 7 bases. The CDR3 contains 15 residues. The trim removed 1 base at V and 5 bases at J, leaving 8 bases unmatched. Germline CDR1 is SGHVS and CDR2 is FQNEAQ. This CDR3 reads CASSLGEGRRNEQYF. CDR3 sequence (DNA): TGTGCCAGCAGCTTAGGGGAGGGACGTCGAAACGAGCAGTACTTC.

This clone showed up just a few times. This chain joins TRBV10-2 and TRBJ2-7, with D unresolved. Germline V gene data show CDR1 as WSHSY and CDR2 as SAAADI. This CDR3 contains 13 residues. Trimming removed 4 bases from V and 3 bases from J, with 10 bases in between. The CDR3 sequence is CASSVDAYYEQYF. CDR3 DNA: TGCGCCAGCAGTGTCGACGCCTACTACGAGCAGTACTTC.

The chain employs TRBV9 and TRBJ2-1; 13 bases match TRBD2. Germline V gene data show CDR1 as SGDLS and CDR2 as YYNGEE. Trimming cost V 4 bases and J 0 bases; bases outside gene matches: 4. CDR3 length equals 17 residues. DNA for the CDR3: TGTGCCAGCAGCACCCGGACTAGCGGGAGCTCCTACAATGAGCAGTTCTTC. Its protein is CASSTRTSGSSYNEQFF.

The chain uses TRBV19 and TRBJ2-1, with 8 bases that match TRBD2. CDR3 length: 13 residues. Germline CDR1 and CDR2: LNHDA and SQIVND (reference sequence). The V and J ends lost 6 bases and 5 bases, in that order; junction bases with no gene match: 3. The CDR3 DNA follows: TGTGCCAGTAGCGGGGGGGCCCACAATGAGCAGTTCTTC. Protein product: CASSGGAHNEQFF.

V usage is TRBV5-6 and J usage is TRBJ2-5; D is unclear. Trimming removed 0 bases from V and 4 bases from J, with 4 bases in between. Germline CDR1 is SGHDT and CDR2 is YYEEEE. The CDR3 totals 12 residues. DNA of the CDR3: TGTGCCAGCAGCTTGGCAAGAGAGACCCAGTACTTC. It is translated as CASSLARETQYF.

V usage is TRBV7-2 and J usage is TRBJ1-1; D possibly corresponds to TRBD1 (6 bases). CDR1 SGHTA and CDR2 FQGNSA come from the germline V gene. The CDR3 consists of 14 residues. V gave up 3 bases and J gave up 8 bases, with 16 bases separating them. The CDR3 DNA follows: TGTGCCAGCAGCTTTGGACAGACAACCGAGGAAGCTTTCTTT. Its translation: CASSFGQTTEEAFF. The full variable domain, rest sourced from reference TRBV7-2 and TRBJ1-1, is GAGVSQSPSNKVTEKGKDVELRCDPISGHTALYWYRQSLGQGLEFLIYFQGNSAPDKSGLPSDRFSAERTGGSVSTLTIQRTQQEDSAVYLCASSFGQTTEEAFFGQGTRLTVV.